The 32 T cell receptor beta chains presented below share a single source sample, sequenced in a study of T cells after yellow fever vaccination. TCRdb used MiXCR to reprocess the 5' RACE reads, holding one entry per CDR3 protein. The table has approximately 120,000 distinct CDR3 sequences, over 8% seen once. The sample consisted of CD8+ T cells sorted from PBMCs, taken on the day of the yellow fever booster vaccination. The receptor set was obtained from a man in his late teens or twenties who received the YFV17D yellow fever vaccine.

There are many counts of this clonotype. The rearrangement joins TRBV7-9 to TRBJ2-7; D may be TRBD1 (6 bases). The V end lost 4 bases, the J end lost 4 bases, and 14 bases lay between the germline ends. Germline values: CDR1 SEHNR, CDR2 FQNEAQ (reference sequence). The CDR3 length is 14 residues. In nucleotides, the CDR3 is TGTGCCAGCAGCTCCCCCCGCAGGGGATACGAGCAGTACGTC. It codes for CASSSPRRGYEQYV.

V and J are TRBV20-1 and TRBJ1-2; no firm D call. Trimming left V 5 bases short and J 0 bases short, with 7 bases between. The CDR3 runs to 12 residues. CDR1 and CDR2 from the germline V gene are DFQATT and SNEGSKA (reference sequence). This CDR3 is CSAPETNYGYTF. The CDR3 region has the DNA TGCAGTGCTCCAGAAACTAACTATGGCTACACCTTC.

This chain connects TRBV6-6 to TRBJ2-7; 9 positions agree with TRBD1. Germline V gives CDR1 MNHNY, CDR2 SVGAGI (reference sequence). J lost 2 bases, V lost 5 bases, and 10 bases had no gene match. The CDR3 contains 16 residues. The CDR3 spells CASSDTGGVLAYEQYV. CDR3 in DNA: TGTGCCAGCAGTGATACAGGGGGCGTTCTGGCCTACGAGCAGTACGTC.

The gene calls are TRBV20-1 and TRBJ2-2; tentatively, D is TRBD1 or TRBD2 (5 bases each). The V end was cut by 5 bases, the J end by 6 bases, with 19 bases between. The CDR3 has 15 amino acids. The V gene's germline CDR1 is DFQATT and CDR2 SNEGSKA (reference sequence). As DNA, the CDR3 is TGCAGTGCTTCTCCCGACTGGGGGACCCCCGGGGAGCTGTTTTTT. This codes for CSASPDWGTPGELFF.

The CDR3 nucleotides read TGTGCCAGCAGCCTGGACTGGGGGGCTGGTGGCTACACCTTC. Residues: CASSLDWGAGGYTF. This chain uses TRBV6-1 with TRBJ1-2, with D perhaps matching TRBD1 (6 bases). Trimming pared 6 bases from V and 7 bases from J, leaving 18 bases between. Germline CDR1 and CDR2: MNHNS and SASEGT. The CDR3 length is 14 residues.

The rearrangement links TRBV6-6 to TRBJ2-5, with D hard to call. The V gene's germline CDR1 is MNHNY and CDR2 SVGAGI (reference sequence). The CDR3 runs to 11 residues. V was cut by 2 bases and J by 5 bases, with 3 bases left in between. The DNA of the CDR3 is TGTGCCAGCAGTTACCGGGAGACCCAGTACTTC. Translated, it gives CASSYRETQYF.

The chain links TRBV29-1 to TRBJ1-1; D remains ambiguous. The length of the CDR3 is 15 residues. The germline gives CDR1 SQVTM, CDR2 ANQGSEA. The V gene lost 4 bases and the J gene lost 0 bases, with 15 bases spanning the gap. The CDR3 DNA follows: TGCAGCGTTGTTTCGGCGGAAACCATGAACACTGAAGCTTTCTTT. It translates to CSVVSAETMNTEAFF. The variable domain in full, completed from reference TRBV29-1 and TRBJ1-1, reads SAVISQKPSRDICQRGTSLTIQCQVDSQVTMMFWYRQQPGQSLTLIATANQGSEATYESGFVIDKFPISRPNLTFSTLTVSNMSPEDSSIYLCSVVSAETMNTEAFFGQGTRLTVV.

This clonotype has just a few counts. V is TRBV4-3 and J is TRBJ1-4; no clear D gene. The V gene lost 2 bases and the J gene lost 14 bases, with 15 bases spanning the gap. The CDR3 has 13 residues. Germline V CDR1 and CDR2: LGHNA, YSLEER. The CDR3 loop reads CASSQFVFANLFF. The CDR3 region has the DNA TGCGCCAGCAGCCAATTCGTTTTTGCGAATCTGTTTTTT.

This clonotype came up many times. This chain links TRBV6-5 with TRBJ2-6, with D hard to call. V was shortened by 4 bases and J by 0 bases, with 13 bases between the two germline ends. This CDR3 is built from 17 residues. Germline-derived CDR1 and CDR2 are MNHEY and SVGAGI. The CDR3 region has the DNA TGTGCCAGCAGTTTGTATAGGGCCATCTCTGGGGCCAACGTCCTGACTTTC. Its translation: CASSLYRAISGANVLTF.

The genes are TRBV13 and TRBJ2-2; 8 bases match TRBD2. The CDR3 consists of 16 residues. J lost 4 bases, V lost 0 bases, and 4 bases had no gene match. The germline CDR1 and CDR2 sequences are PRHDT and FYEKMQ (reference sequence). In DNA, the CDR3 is TGTGCCAGCAGCTTAGGGGCTAGCGGGTTCACCGGGGAGCTGTTTTTT. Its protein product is CASSLGASGFTGELFF. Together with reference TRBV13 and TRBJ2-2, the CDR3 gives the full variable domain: AAGVIQSPRHLIKEKRETATLKCYPIPRHDTVYWYQQGPGQDPQFLISFYEKMQSDKGSIPDRFSAQQFSDYHSELNMSSLELGDSALYFCASSLGASGFTGELFFGEGSRLTVL.

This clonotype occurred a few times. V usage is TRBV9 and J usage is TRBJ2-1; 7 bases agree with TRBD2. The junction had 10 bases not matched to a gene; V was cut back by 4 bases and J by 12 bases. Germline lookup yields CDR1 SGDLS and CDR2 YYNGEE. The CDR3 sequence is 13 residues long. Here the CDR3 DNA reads TGTGCCAGCAGCCCCTTCGCGCGCGGGGGGCAGTTCTTC. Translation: CASSPFARGGQFF.

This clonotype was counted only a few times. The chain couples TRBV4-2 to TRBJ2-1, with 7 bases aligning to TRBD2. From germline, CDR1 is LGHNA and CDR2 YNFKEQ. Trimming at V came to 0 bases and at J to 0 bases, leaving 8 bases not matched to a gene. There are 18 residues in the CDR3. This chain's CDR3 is CASSQDGGLSSSYNEQFF. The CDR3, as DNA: TGTGCCAGCAGCCAAGATGGGGGACTATCCAGCTCCTACAATGAGCAGTTCTTC.

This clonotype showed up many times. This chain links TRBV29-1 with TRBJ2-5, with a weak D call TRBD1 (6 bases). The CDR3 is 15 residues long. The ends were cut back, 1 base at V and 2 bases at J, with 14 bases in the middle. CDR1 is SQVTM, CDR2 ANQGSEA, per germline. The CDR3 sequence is CSVEVPGDLQETQYF. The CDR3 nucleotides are TGCAGCGTTGAAGTTCCAGGGGATTTACAAGAGACCCAGTACTTC. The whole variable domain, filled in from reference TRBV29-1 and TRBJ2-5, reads SAVISQKPSRDICQRGTSLTIQCQVDSQVTMMFWYRQQPGQSLTLIATANQGSEATYESGFVIDKFPISRPNLTFSTLTVSNMSPEDSSIYLCSVEVPGDLQETQYFGPGTRLLVL.

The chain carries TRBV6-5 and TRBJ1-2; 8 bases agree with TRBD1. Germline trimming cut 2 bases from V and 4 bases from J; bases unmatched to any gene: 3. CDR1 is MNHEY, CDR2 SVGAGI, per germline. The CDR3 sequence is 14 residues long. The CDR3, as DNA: TGTGCCAGCAGTTACGTTACAGGGGGCTATGGCTACACCTTC. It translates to CASSYVTGGYGYTF.

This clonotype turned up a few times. CDR3 bases: TGTGCCAGCAGCGGGGCGGACAGTCCAAATCAGCCCCAGCATTTT. As protein: CASSGADSPNQPQHF. The J gene is TRBJ1-5, the V gene TRBV12-3 or TRBV12-4; tentative D call: TRBD1 (6 bases). Trimming shortened V by 6 bases and J by 4 bases, and 16 bases separated the two germline ends. The CDR3 is 15 amino acids.

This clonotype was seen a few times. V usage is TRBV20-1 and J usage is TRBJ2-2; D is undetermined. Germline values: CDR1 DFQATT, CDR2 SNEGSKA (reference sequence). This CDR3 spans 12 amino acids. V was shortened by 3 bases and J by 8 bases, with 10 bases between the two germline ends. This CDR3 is CSARGQTGELFF. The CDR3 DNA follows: TGCAGTGCTAGGGGCCAAACGGGGGAGCTGTTTTTT.

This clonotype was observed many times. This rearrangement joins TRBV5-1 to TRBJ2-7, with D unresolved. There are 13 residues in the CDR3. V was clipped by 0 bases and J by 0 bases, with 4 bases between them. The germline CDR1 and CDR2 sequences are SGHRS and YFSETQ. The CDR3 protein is CASSLVASYEQYF. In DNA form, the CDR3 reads TGCGCCAGCAGCTTGGTGGCCTCCTACGAGCAGTACTTC. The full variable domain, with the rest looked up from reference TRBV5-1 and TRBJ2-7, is KAGVTQTPRYLIKTRGQQVTLSCSPISGHRSVSWYQQTPGQGLQFLFEYFSETQRNKGNFPGRFSGRQFSNSRSEMNVSTLELGDSALYLCASSLVASYEQYFGPGTRLTVT.

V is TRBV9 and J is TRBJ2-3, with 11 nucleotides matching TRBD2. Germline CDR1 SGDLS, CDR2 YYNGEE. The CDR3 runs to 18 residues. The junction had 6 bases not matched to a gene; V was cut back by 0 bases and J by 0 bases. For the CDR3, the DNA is TGTGCCAGCAGCGTAGTTTCTAGCGGGGGGCCGAGCACAGATACGCAGTATTTT. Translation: CASSVVSSGGPSTDTQYF.

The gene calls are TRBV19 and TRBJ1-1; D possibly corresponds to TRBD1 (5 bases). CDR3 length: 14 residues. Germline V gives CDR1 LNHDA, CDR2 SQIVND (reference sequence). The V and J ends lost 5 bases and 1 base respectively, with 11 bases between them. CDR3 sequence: CASSPTARNTEAFF. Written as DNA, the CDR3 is TGTGCCAGTAGTCCGACAGCCAGGAACACTGAAGCTTTCTTT.

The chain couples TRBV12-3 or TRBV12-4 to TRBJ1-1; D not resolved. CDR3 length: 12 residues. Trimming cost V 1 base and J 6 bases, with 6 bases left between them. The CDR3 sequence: CASSLVRAEAFF. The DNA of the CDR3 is TGTGCCAGCAGTTTAGTCCGGGCTGAAGCTTTCTTT.

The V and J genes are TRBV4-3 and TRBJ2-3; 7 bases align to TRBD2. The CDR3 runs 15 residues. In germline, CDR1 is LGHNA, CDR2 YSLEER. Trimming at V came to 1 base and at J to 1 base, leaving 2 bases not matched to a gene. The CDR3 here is CASSQGAGGTDTQYF. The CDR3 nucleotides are TGCGCCAGCAGCCAAGGTGCGGGGGGCACAGATACGCAGTATTTT.

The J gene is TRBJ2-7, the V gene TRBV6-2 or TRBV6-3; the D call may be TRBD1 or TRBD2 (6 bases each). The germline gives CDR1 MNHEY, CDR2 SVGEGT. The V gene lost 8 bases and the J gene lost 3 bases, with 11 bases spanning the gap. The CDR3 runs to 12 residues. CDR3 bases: TGTGCCAGCGAGGGGGGAGGCTACGAGCAGTACTTC. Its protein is CASEGGGYEQYF.

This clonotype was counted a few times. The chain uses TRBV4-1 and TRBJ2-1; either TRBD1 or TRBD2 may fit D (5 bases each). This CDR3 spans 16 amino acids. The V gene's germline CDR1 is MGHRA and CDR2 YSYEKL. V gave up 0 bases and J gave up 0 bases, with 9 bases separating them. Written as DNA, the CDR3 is TGCGCCAGCAGCCAAGAGCCAGGGAGCTCCTACAATGAGCAGTTCTTC. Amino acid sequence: CASSQEPGSSYNEQFF.

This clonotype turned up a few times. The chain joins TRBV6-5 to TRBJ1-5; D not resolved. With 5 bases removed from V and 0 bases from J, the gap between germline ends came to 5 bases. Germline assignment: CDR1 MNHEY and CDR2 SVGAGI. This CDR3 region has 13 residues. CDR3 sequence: CASSGYSNQPQHF. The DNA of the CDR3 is TGTGCCAGCAGTGGATATAGCAATCAGCCCCAGCATTTT.

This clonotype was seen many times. This CDR3 is CASSFTASGLGQPQHF. Written as DNA, the CDR3 is TGTGCCAGCAGTTTCACGGCGTCTGGGCTCGGTCAGCCCCAGCATTTT. The chain has TRBV6-5 and TRBJ1-5; D is unresolved. Germline V gene lookup returns CDR1 MNHEY and CDR2 SVGAGI. Trimming took 4 bases from V and 6 from J, leaving 19 bases between them. This CDR3 has 16 residues.

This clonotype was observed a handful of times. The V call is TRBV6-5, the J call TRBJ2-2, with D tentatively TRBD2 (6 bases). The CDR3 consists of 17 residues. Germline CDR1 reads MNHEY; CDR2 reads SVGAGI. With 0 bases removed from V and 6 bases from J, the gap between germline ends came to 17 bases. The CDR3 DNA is TGTGCCAGCAGTTACTCGATGGCGGGGTTGGGGGCCGGGGAGCTGTTTTTT. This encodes CASSYSMAGLGAGELFF.

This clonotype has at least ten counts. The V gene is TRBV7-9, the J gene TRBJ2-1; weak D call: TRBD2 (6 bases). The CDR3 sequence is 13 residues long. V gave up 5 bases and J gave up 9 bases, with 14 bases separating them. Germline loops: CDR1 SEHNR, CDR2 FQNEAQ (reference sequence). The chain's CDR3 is CASSPTGGTEQFF. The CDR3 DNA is TGTGCCAGCAGCCCCACCGGGGGTACTGAGCAGTTCTTC. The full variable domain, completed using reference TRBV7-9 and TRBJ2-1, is DTGVSQNPRHKITKRGQNVTFRCDPISEHNRLYWYRQTLGQGPEFLTYFQNEAQLEKSRLLSDRFSAERPKGSFSTLEIQRTEQGDSAMYLCASSPTGGTEQFFGPGTRLTVL.

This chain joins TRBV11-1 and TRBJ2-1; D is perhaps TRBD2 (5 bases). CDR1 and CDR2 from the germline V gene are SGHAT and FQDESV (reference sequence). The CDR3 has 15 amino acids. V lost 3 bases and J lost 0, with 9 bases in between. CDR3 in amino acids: CASSFYRGSYNEQFF. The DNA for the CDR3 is TGTGCCAGCAGCTTTTATCGGGGCTCCTACAATGAGCAGTTCTTC.

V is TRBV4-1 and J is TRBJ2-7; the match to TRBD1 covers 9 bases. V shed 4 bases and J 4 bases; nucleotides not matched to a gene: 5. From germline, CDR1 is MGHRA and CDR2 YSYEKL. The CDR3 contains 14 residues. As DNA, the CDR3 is TGCGCCAGCAGCCTACCGGGACAGGGATACGAGCAGTACTTC. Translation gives CASSLPGQGYEQYF.

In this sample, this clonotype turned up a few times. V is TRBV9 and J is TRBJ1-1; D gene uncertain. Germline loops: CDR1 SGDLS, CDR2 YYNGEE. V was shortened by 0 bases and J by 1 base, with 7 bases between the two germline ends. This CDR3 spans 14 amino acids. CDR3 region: CASSVEGQNTEAFF. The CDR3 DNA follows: TGTGCCAGCAGCGTAGAGGGTCAGAACACTGAAGCTTTCTTT. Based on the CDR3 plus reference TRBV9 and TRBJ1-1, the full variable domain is DSGVTQTPKHLITATGQRVTLRCSPRSGDLSVYWYQQSLDQGLQFLIQYYNGEERAKGNILERFSAQQFPDLHSELNLSSLELGDSALYFCASSVEGQNTEAFFGQGTRLTVV.

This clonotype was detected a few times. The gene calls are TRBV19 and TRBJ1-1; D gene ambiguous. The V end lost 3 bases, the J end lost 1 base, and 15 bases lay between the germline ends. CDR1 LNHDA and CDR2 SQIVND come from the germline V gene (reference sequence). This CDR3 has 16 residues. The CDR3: CASSMFSGGKNTEAFF. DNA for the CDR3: TGTGCCAGTAGTATGTTTAGCGGCGGAAAGAACACTGAAGCTTTCTTT.

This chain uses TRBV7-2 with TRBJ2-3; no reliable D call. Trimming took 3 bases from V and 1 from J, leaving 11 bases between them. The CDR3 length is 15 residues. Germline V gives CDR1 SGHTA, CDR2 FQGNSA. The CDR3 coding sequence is TGTGCCAGCAGCTTTAAAAGGGTTCGCACAGATACGCAGTATTTT. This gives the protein CASSFKRVRTDTQYF.